This T cell receptor beta chain was captured in a study of blood T cell repertoires in COVID-19. Overall study: Samples taken during acute and convalescent COVID-19 were collected in the United States, Italy and Spain. Sources were T cells, B-cell-depleted T cells, or PBMCs; the material itself was cDNA or gDNA.

Germline lookup yields CDR1 SGHRS and CDR2 YFSETQ. This CDR3 is 13 amino acids long. Deletions cut 1 base from V and 5 bases from J, with 10 bases between. Per the authors' pipeline: How many nucleated cells were present was estimated from reference gene primer amplification. Sequencing was performed with immunoSEQ multiplex PCR; in TCRdb, only in-frame clones are kept and a portion is missing. Clone size and the V and J calls come from that table; the DNA yielded D and trimming. The data contain nearly 300,000 clones, about 91% of them singletons. Sequenced: peripheral blood. The clonotype comes from a woman in her 30s who had recovered from COVID-19. The rearrangement joins TRBV5-1 to TRBJ2-7, with D perhaps matching TRBD1 (5 bases). CDR3 region: CASSLRGTHEQYF. The DNA of the CDR3 is TGCGCCAGCAGCTTGAGGGGTACCCACGAGCAGTACTTC.